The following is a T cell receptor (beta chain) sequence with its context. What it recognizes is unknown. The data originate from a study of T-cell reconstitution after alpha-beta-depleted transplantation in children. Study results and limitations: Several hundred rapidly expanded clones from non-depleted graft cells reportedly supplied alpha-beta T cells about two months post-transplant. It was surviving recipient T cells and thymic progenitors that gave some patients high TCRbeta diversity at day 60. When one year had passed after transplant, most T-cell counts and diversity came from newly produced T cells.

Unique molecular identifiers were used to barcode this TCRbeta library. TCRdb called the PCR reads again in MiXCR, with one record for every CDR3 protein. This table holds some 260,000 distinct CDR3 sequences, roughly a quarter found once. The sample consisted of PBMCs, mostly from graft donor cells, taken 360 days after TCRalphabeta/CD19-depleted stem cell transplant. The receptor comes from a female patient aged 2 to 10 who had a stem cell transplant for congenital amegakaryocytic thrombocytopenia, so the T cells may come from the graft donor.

CDR3 sequence (DNA): TGCGCCAGCACCTTCTTCGGTCCAGCCGGCACAGATACGCAGTATTTT. It codes for CASTFFGPAGTDTQYF. V and J are TRBV5-1 and TRBJ2-3, with D hard to call. This CDR3 spans 16 amino acids. CDR1 and CDR2 from the germline V gene are SGHRS and YFSETQ. V dropped 6 bases and J dropped 1 base, with 18 bases sitting between them.